Shown below are 27 T cell receptor beta chains from a single sample sequenced in a study of shared clonotypes between healthy human individuals. Clones were sequenced by immunoSEQ multiplex PCR, and TCRdb holds only the in-frame ones, with some missing. There are under 350,000 clones in the sample; 87% occur only once, and roughly 16% lies in the top ten. Material for sequencing was memory CD8+ T cells sorted from blood. This sample's subset: CD45RO+ cells pooled with CCR7-negative TemRA cells. All receptors come from a man aged 18 to 35 in good health.

This chain joins TRBV5-1 and TRBJ1-2, with 8 bases identical to TRBD1. CDR1 and CDR2 from the germline V gene are SGHRS and YFSETQ. There are 12 residues in the CDR3. V lost 7 bases, J lost 6 bases, and 5 bases stayed unmatched. CDR3 DNA sequence: TGCGCCAGCTTGGACAGGGAAAATGGCTACACCTTC. Protein: CASLDRENGYTF.

The chain combines TRBV7-9 with TRBJ2-2, with TRBD1 identical over 9 bases. The germline CDR1 and CDR2 sequences are SEHNR and FQNEAQ (reference sequence). The ends lost 5 bases at V and 3 bases at J; junction bases unmatched: 7. The CDR3 has 16 residues. DNA for the CDR3: TGTGCCAGCAGCCCCCGGGACAGGGTCCACACCGGGGAGCTGTTTTTT. Translating it yields CASSPRDRVHTGELFF. The whole variable domain, filled in from reference TRBV7-9 and TRBJ2-2, reads DTGVSQNPRHKITKRGQNVTFRCDPISEHNRLYWYRQTLGQGPEFLTYFQNEAQLEKSRLLSDRFSAERPKGSFSTLEIQRTEQGDSAMYLCASSPRDRVHTGELFFGEGSRLTVL.

This clone came up once. CDR3 sequence: CASSSDSANNEQFF. The DNA of the CDR3 is TGTGCCAGCAGCTCGGATAGCGCTAACAATGAGCAGTTCTTC. The chain couples TRBV7-9 to TRBJ2-1; D perhaps matches TRBD2 (5 bases). Germline loops: CDR1 SEHNR, CDR2 FQNEAQ (reference sequence). V lost 4 bases to trimming and J lost 5 bases, with 12 bases between them. The CDR3 sequence is 14 residues long.

This clone was seen more than once but under ten times. V usage is TRBV2 and J usage is TRBJ2-1; D remains unclear. The V end lost 2 bases, the J end lost 5 bases, and 4 bases lay between the germline ends. The CDR3 is 12 residues long. CDR1 and CDR2 from the germline V gene are SNHLY and FYNNEI. The CDR3 protein is CASSEIDNEQFF. CDR3 DNA sequence: TGTGCCAGCAGTGAAATTGACAATGAGCAGTTCTTC.

DNA for the CDR3: TGTGCCAGCAGTACGGGGGGGACAGGCCCAAGGGCCCTCCACTTT. Translation: CASSTGGTGPRALHF. The chain links TRBV6-5 to TRBJ1-6, with TRBD1 matching over 8 bases. CDR3 length equals 15 residues. Germline V gene data show CDR1 as MNHEY and CDR2 as SVGAGI. Trimming cost V 5 bases and J 14 bases; bases outside gene matches: 14.

This rearrangement joins TRBV6-5 to TRBJ1-1; a weak D match, TRBD1 (5 bases). Trimming took 1 base from V and 3 from J, leaving 6 bases between them. Germline CDR1 reads MNHEY; CDR2 reads SVGAGI. The CDR3 totals 13 residues. In DNA, the CDR3 is TGTGCCAGCAGTTACTTGGGGGACACTGAAGCTTTCTTT. It codes for CASSYLGDTEAFF.

This chain connects TRBV13 to TRBJ2-7; 8 bases align to TRBD1. J was trimmed by 2 bases and V by 5 bases; bases with no gene match: 11. Per the germline V gene, CDR1 is PRHDT and CDR2 is FYEKMQ (reference sequence). This CDR3 region has 16 residues. The CDR3 loop reads CASSPLRTTGAYEQYF. CDR3 in DNA: TGTGCCAGCAGCCCTTTGAGGACGACAGGGGCCTACGAGCAGTACTTC.

This clone is deemed medium-sized. J is TRBJ1-5 and V is TRBV27; D is ambiguous. The germline gives CDR1 MNHEY, CDR2 SMNVEV (reference sequence). This CDR3 region has 13 residues. V was shortened by 7 bases and J by 6 bases, with 13 bases between the two germline ends. CDR3: CASTPGPGQPQHF. In DNA form, the CDR3 reads TGTGCCAGCACTCCAGGCCCGGGTCAGCCCCAGCATTTT.

This chain links TRBV5-8 with TRBJ1-3, with 7 nucleotides matching TRBD1. The CDR3 spans 17 residues. V lost 3 bases, J lost 0 bases, and 9 bases stayed unmatched. From germline, CDR1 is SGHTS and CDR2 YDEGEE. CDR3 in amino acids: CASSWGFRGTSGNTIYF. Here the CDR3 DNA reads TGTGCCAGCAGCTGGGGGTTCAGGGGGACCTCTGGAAACACCATATATTTT. Full variable domain (rest looked up from reference TRBV5-8 and TRBJ1-3): EAGVTQSPTHLIKTRGQQATLRCSPISGHTSVYWYQQALGLGLQFLLWYDEGEERNRGNFPPRFSGRQFPNYSSELNVNALELEDSALYLCASSWGFRGTSGNTIYFGEGSWLTVV.

The chain uses TRBV13 and TRBJ1-1; weak D call: TRBD1 (5 bases). The CDR3 sequence is 13 residues long. Between the trimmed V and J ends, which lost 5 bases and 5 bases, there was a span of 12 bases. Germline CDR1 reads PRHDT; CDR2 reads FYEKMQ (reference sequence). The CDR3 loop is CASSGRGRTEAFF. CDR3 bases: TGTGCCAGCAGCGGGCGGGGGAGGACTGAAGCTTTCTTT.

The sample holds many counts of this clone. The chain employs TRBV28 and TRBJ2-7; the D is unclear. This CDR3 region has 16 residues. Germline V lookup: CDR1 MDHEN, CDR2 SYDVKM. Trimming took 5 bases from V and 0 from J, leaving 17 bases between them. The CDR3 DNA reads as TGTGCCAGCAGTCCTACCCTATGGGGTAGCTCCTACGAGCAGTACTTC. Its protein product is CASSPTLWGSSYEQYF.

The V and J genes are TRBV4-1 and TRBJ2-7, with TRBD2 identical over 9 bases. The CDR3 extends over 16 amino acids. Germline V gene data show CDR1 as MGHRA and CDR2 as YSYEKL. The V and J ends lost 2 bases and 5 bases, in that order; junction bases with no gene match: 10. The CDR3 loop reads CASSQPLSGRIDEQYF. The CDR3 DNA is TGCGCCAGCAGCCAACCACTTAGCGGGAGAATCGACGAGCAGTACTTC.

This chain uses TRBV2 with TRBJ2-3, with D hard to call. Per germline, CDR1 SNHLY and CDR2 FYNNEI. The CDR3 is 14 residues long. V lost 8 bases, J lost 2 bases, and 14 bases lay in between. Here the CDR3 DNA reads TGTGCCAGCGAAAGTCAACAGTACACAGATACGCAGTATTTT. Its protein is CASESQQYTDTQYF.

Concerning this clone: A far more abundant clone sits one base away, making this likely a read error. This same CDR3 is encoded by further DNA sequences in the sample. The chain is built from TRBV7-9 and TRBJ2-7; 8 bases map to TRBD2. Germline V gene sequence: CDR1 SEHNR, CDR2 FQNEAQ (reference sequence). Unmatched junction bases numbered 9, after V lost 4 bases and J lost 4 bases. This CDR3 has 15 amino acids. The DNA of the CDR3 is TGTGCCAGCAGCTCAAAGCGGGGGAGTACTTACGAGCAGTACTTC. This gives the protein CASSSKRGSTYEQYF.

V is TRBV19 and J is TRBJ1-1, with no clear D. Germline V lookup: CDR1 LNHDA, CDR2 SQIVND (reference sequence). Trimming removed 3 bases at V and 0 bases at J, with 8 bases between. CDR3 size: 14 residues. In nucleotides, the CDR3 is TGTGCCAGTAGTATCCCCGGGATGAACACTGAAGCTTTCTTT. This translates into CASSIPGMNTEAFF.

This clone was seen once. The rearrangement uses TRBV12-2 and TRBJ1-1; TRBD1, the table's D call, was not compared with the DNA. TRBV12-2 is a pseudogene locus. The CDR3 spans 17 residues. The CDR3 reads CASRPPGQGPRGTEAFF. Here the CDR3 DNA reads TGTGCAAGTCGCCCGCCGGGACAGGGCCCTCGGGGCACTGAAGCTTTCTTT.

The chain combines TRBV27 with TRBJ2-1; D might be TRBD2 (5 bases). CDR1 and CDR2 from the germline V gene are MNHEY and SMNVEV (reference sequence). V dropped 6 bases and J dropped 0 bases, with 18 bases sitting between them. The CDR3 contains 17 residues. CDR3 sequence reads: CASRVGDEGSSYNEQFF. The CDR3 DNA reads as TGTGCCAGCAGGGTCGGTGACGAGGGCAGCTCCTACAATGAGCAGTTCTTC.

The V gene is TRBV9, the J gene TRBJ2-7, with TRBD2 as a possible D gene (6 bases). The germline V gene has CDR1 SGDLS and CDR2 YYNGEE. The V end was cut by 4 bases, the J end by 1 base, with 12 bases between. The CDR3 runs to 14 residues. The CDR3 DNA reads as TGTGCCAGCAGCCCCGGGACTGCTTCCTACGAGCAGTACTTC. This codes for CASSPGTASYEQYF.

The rearrangement joins TRBV2 to TRBJ2-1; D ambiguous. Germline loops: CDR1 SNHLY, CDR2 FYNNEI. The V end lost 2 bases, the J end lost 2 bases, and 10 bases lay between the germline ends. The CDR3 is made up of 15 amino acids. CDR3 in amino acids: CASSEQDLAYNEQFF. In nucleotides, the CDR3 is TGTGCCAGCAGTGAACAGGACCTTGCCTACAATGAGCAGTTCTTC.

The chain combines TRBV28 with TRBJ2-3; 10 bases are shared with TRBD2. Germline lookup yields CDR1 MDHEN and CDR2 SYDVKM. The CDR3 runs 15 residues. The V gene end was trimmed by 7 bases and the J gene end by 2 bases; junction bases not matched to a gene: 6. The CDR3 reads CASKVAGGFTDTQYF. CDR3 coding DNA: TGTGCCAGCAAAGTAGCGGGGGGCTTCACAGATACGCAGTATTTT.

The rearrangement links TRBV2 to TRBJ1-2, with a tentative D call TRBD1 (5 bases). CDR3 length equals 14 residues. Germline V gives CDR1 SNHLY, CDR2 FYNNEI. V was pared by 3 bases and J by 6 bases, with 14 bases between. CDR3 DNA sequence: TGTGCCAGCAGTGATGGGACCCCGGTGGATGGCTACACCTTC. Residues: CASSDGTPVDGYTF.

Here the CDR3 reads CASSLVTGRYNEQFF. CDR3 coding DNA: TGCGCCAGCAGCTTGGTGACAGGCCGATACAATGAGCAGTTCTTC. The gene calls are TRBV5-1 and TRBJ2-1, with D perhaps TRBD1 (6 bases). This CDR3 spans 15 amino acids. Germline CDR1 is SGHRS and CDR2 is YFSETQ. V lost 0 bases to trimming and J lost 4 bases, with 11 bases between them.

The chain is built from TRBV6-1 and TRBJ2-7; D gene ambiguous. The germline gives CDR1 MNHNS, CDR2 SASEGT. This CDR3 has 15 amino acids. V lost 4 bases, J lost 2 bases, and 15 bases lay in between. The CDR3 reads CASSVPPTFTYEQYF. The CDR3, as DNA: TGTGCCAGCAGTGTTCCCCCCACATTCACCTACGAGCAGTACTTC.

The chain has TRBV11-2 and TRBJ2-1; 7 bases are shared with TRBD2. Germline V gives CDR1 SGHAT, CDR2 FQNNGV. The J segment lost 3 bases and the V segment lost 1 base, leaving 9 bases of the junction unmatched. This CDR3 has 17 residues. This chain's CDR3 is CASSLVPAGTIYNEQFF. In nucleotides, the CDR3 is TGTGCCAGCAGCTTAGTTCCAGCGGGGACCATCTACAATGAGCAGTTCTTC. Variable domain in full (rest from reference TRBV11-2 and TRBJ2-1): EAGVAQSPRYKIIEKRQSVAFWCNPISGHATLYWYQQILGQGPKLLIQFQNNGVVDDSQLPKDRFSAERLKGVDSTLKIQPAKLEDSAVYLCASSLVPAGTIYNEQFFGPGTRLTVL.

The chain joins TRBV6-4 to TRBJ1-1; D might be TRBD1 (5 bases). This CDR3 is 13 amino acids long. Germline CDR1 MRHNA, CDR2 SNTAGT. V was pared by 0 bases and J by 3 bases, with 5 bases between. Written as DNA, the CDR3 is TGTGCCAGCAGTGACTCGACAGACACTGAAGCTTTCTTT. This gives the protein CASSDSTDTEAFF.

The rearrangement links TRBV9 to TRBJ1-1; D uncertain. There are 15 residues in the CDR3. The germline gives CDR1 SGDLS, CDR2 YYNGEE. Trimming stripped 3 bases from V and 1 base from J, with 13 bases between. The CDR3 DNA sequence: TGTGCCAGCAGCGGCCAGGACGGCCCGAACACTGAAGCTTTCTTT. Amino acids: CASSGQDGPNTEAFF.

The genes are TRBV2 and TRBJ2-7; 15 bases map to TRBD2. Germline CDR1 reads SNHLY; CDR2 reads FYNNEI. The CDR3 sequence is 17 residues long. Germline trimming cut 7 bases from V and 0 bases from J; bases unmatched to any gene: 7. CDR3 loop: CASNHGLAGGSSYEQYF. The DNA of the CDR3 is TGTGCCAGCAACCACGGACTAGCGGGGGGGAGCTCCTACGAGCAGTACTTC.